Below, 25 T cell receptor beta chains from the same sample are listed, as sequenced in a study of regulatory T cells in long-lasting Graves disease. Time point described: newly diagnosed GD, antithyroid drugs for less than 3 months. From RNA extracted from PBMCs, the TCR library was made. Arm-PCR of CDR3 regions with iRepertoire HTBI primers generated TCR beta libraries. TCRdb analysed the multiplex PCR reads with MiXCR anew, one entry per CDR3 protein. The sample lists 250,000 or so distinct CDR3 sequences, about 17% occurring once. The same sample was also used in a study of T cells in Graves' hyperthyroidism and ophthalmopathy.

The sequenced sample was peripheral blood mononuclear cells (PBMCs), obtained at new diagnosis, from a patient treated with antithyroid drugs. Receptor source: a woman in her thirties with Graves disease.

This clonotype was counted at least ten times. The genes are TRBV27 and TRBJ2-2; D perhaps matches TRBD1 (6 bases). V lost 1 base, J lost 2 bases, and 11 bases lay in between. The CDR3 contains 16 residues. Germline values: CDR1 MNHEY, CDR2 SMNVEV (reference sequence). DNA for the CDR3: TGTGCCAGCAGTTTATTTAGGGGGATCAACACCGGGGAGCTGTTTTTT. It is translated as CASSLFRGINTGELFF.

This clonotype was seen repeatedly, ten times or more. The chain recombines TRBV7-3 with TRBJ2-1; 8 nucleotides match TRBD1. Trimming took 1 base from V and 6 from J; bases not matched to a gene: 5. Germline CDR1 is SGHTA and CDR2 is FQGTGA. This CDR3 contains 15 residues. In nucleotides, the CDR3 is TGTGCCAGCAGCTTAATCCAGGGGGCGCCCAATGAGCAGTTCTTC. Its translation: CASSLIQGAPNEQFF. Full variable domain (rest looked up from reference TRBV7-3 and TRBJ2-1): GAGVSQTPSNKVTEKGKYVELRCDPISGHTALYWYRQSLGQGPEFLIYFQGTGAADDSGLPNDRFFAVRPEGSVSTLKIQRTERGDSAVYLCASSLIQGAPNEQFFGPGTRLTVL.

The V and J genes are TRBV19 and TRBJ2-1; TRBD2 matches at 7 bases. V dropped 5 bases and J dropped 2; count of bases not matched to a gene: 3. Germline V lookup: CDR1 LNHDA, CDR2 SQIVND (reference sequence). This CDR3 has 14 amino acids. CDR3 nucleotide sequence: TGTGCCAGTAGTTTGAGCGGGACCTACAATGAGCAGTTCTTC. Its translation: CASSLSGTYNEQFF.

On this clonotype itself: This probably arose from a read error, given a far larger clone one base away. This sequence joins TRBV7-3 and TRBJ2-3, with TRBD2 matching over 10 bases. The J call is in doubt because the DNA end fits TRBJ2-1 better. The CDR3 is 20 residues long. Germline CDR1 is SGHTA and CDR2 is FQGTGA. The CDR3: CASSSRWVGSGGPAYNEQFF. The CDR3 region has the DNA TGTGCCAGCAGCTCAAGATGGGTGGGTAGCGGGGGGCCAGCCTACAATGAGCAGTTCTTC.

This clonotype was detected ten times or more. The V gene is TRBV19, the J gene TRBJ1-2, with a tentative D call TRBD1 (6 bases). Germline loops: CDR1 LNHDA, CDR2 SQIVND (reference sequence). The V gene lost 7 bases and the J gene lost 7 bases, with 16 bases spanning the gap. The CDR3 is 13 amino acids. DNA of the CDR3: TGTGCCAGTACCGCGACAGGTCTAGGTGGCTACACCTTC. It yields the protein CASTATGLGGYTF.

With respect to this clonotype: A read error is likely here: a far larger clone is one base away. This chain joins TRBV7-9 and TRBJ1-1; no definite D call. The germline gives CDR1 SEHNR, CDR2 FQNEAQ (reference sequence). This CDR3 region has 11 residues. The CDR3 DNA sequence: TGTACCAGCAGCCAGAACACTGAAGCTTTCTTT. Translation gives CTSSQNTEAFF.

At least ten counts were recorded for this clonotype. The chain employs TRBV6-1 and TRBJ1-2, with D unresolved. The CDR3 covers 14 residues. Trimming removed 0 bases from V and 8 bases from J, with 13 bases in between. Germline V gene lookup returns CDR1 MNHNS and CDR2 SASEGT. CDR3 DNA: TGTGCCAGCAGTGAAGCGGGCCACTCCTTCGGCTACACCTTC. It translates to CASSEAGHSFGYTF.

At least ten counts were recorded for this clonotype. The chain is built from TRBV6-1 and TRBJ1-1, with D possibly matching TRBD1 (5 bases). The V and J ends lost 6 bases and 5 bases respectively, with 16 bases between them. CDR3 size: 14 residues. CDR1 is MNHNS, CDR2 SASEGT, per germline. In DNA form, the CDR3 reads TGTGCCAGCAGGAAACGGGACCCTAGGACTGAAGCTTTCTTT. As protein: CASRKRDPRTEAFF.

As for this clonotype: One base separates it from a far larger clone, so it is likely a read error. The rearrangement joins TRBV7-9 to TRBJ2-7; the match to TRBD2 covers 10 bases. The ends lost 5 bases at V and 7 bases at J; junction bases unmatched: 11. The CDR3 spans 15 residues. Looked up from germline, CDR1 is SEHNR and CDR2 is FQNEAQ (reference sequence). The DNA of the CDR3 is TGTGCCAGCAGCCCCGGGACTAGCGTTCACAATGAGCAGTACTTC. Amino acids: CASSPGTSVHNEQYF.

In this sample, this clonotype turned up once. A much larger clonotype is one base distant, so this may be a read error. This chain joins TRBV20-1 and TRBJ2-1; 7 positions match TRBD1. The CDR3 sequence is 12 residues long. Unmatched junction bases numbered 7, after V lost 4 bases and J lost 10 bases. From germline, CDR1 is DFQATT and CDR2 SNEGSKA (reference sequence). The CDR3 spells CSANLGQDEQFF. As DNA, the CDR3 is TGCAGTGCTAACCTAGGACAGGACGAGCAGTTCTTC.

This clonotype was observed at least ten times. V and J are TRBV11-2 and TRBJ2-2; 10 bases are shared with TRBD1. The germline V gene has CDR1 SGHAT and CDR2 FQNNGV. V lost 1 base, J lost 5 bases, and 1 base stayed unmatched. This CDR3 spans 15 amino acids. The CDR3 DNA reads as TGTGCCAGCAGCTTAGGGGACAGGGGTACCGGGGAGCTGTTTTTT. Its translation: CASSLGDRGTGELFF.

Only a few counts were recorded for this clonotype. This chain connects TRBV10-3 to TRBJ1-3; D is perhaps TRBD1 (5 bases). CDR3 size: 15 residues. CDR1 is ENHRY, CDR2 SYGVKD, per germline. V shed 7 bases and J shed 2 bases, with 15 bases lying between them. Written as DNA, the CDR3 is TGTGCCATCAAAGGGGAAGAAGGAACTGGAAACACCATATATTTT. Amino acids: CAIKGEEGTGNTIYF.

In this sample, this clonotype turned up a few times. J is TRBJ2-1 and V is TRBV15; no firm D call. V was pared by 5 bases and J by 7 bases, with 9 bases between. The CDR3 is 12 amino acids. Germline CDR1 LNHNV, CDR2 YYDKDF (reference sequence). In DNA form, the CDR3 reads TGTGCCACCAGCTACTATGGGAATGAGCAGTTCTTC. Residues: CATSYYGNEQFF. Combining the CDR3 with reference TRBV15 and TRBJ2-1 gives the whole variable domain DAMVIQNPRYQVTQFGKPVTLSCSQTLNHNVMYWYQQKSSQAPKLLFHYYDKDFNNEADTPDNFQSRRPNTSFCFLDIRSPGLGDTAMYLCATSYYGNEQFFGPGTRLTVL.

This clonotype was observed at least ten times. The chain couples TRBV12-5 to TRBJ2-1; 8 bases are a match to TRBD2. The length of the CDR3 is 19 residues. Trimming removed 0 bases from V and 1 base from J; junction bases left unmatched: 11. Germline assignment: CDR1 LGHNT and CDR2 FRNRAP. The CDR3 spells CASGLVTSGGVKSYNEQFF. In DNA, the CDR3 is TGTGCTAGTGGTTTGGTAACCAGCGGGGGCGTAAAATCCTACAATGAGCAGTTCTTC.

This clonotype occurred once. The chain carries TRBV7-2 and TRBJ1-5; 8 bases are shared with TRBD1. Trimming cost V 5 bases and J 1 base; bases outside gene matches: 7. The germline CDR1 and CDR2 sequences are SGHTA and FQGNSA. The CDR3 spans 16 residues. In nucleotides, the CDR3 is TGTGCCAGCAGCCATTTCGACAGGGGAAGCAATCAGCCCCAGCATTTT. Residues: CASSHFDRGSNQPQHF. The entire variable domain, with the rest obtained from reference TRBV7-2 and TRBJ1-5, is as follows: GAGVSQSPSNKVTEKGKDVELRCDPISGHTALYWYRQSLGQGLEFLIYFQGNSAPDKSGLPSDRFSAERTGGSVSTLTIQRTQQEDSAVYLCASSHFDRGSNQPQHFGDGTRLSIL.

In this sample, this clonotype turned up many times. The J gene is TRBJ2-7, the V gene TRBV3-1, with D possibly called TRBD1 or TRBD2 (6 bases each). Germline V gene lookup returns CDR1 LGHDT and CDR2 YNNKEL (reference sequence). The CDR3 spans 16 residues. V was pared by 1 base and J by 1 base, with 14 bases between. In DNA, the CDR3 is TGTGCCAGCAGCCAAGGTTCTGGAGGGGGATCCTACGAGCAGTACTTC. Its translation: CASSQGSGGGSYEQYF.

V and J are TRBV7-8 and TRBJ2-2; 11 nucleotides agree with TRBD2. V gave up 2 bases and J gave up 0 bases; unmatched junction bases: 5. Germline CDR1 reads SGHVS; CDR2 reads FQNEAQ. The CDR3 spans 18 residues. The CDR3: CASSLRTSGSANTGELFF. In DNA, the CDR3 is TGTGCCAGCAGCTTAAGAACTAGCGGGAGTGCGAACACCGGGGAGCTGTTTTTT.

This clonotype was counted only a few times. V and J are TRBV10-3 and TRBJ1-5; D is perhaps TRBD1 (5 bases). CDR3 length: 13 amino acids. V was clipped by 3 bases and J by 6 bases, with 9 bases between them. Germline lookup yields CDR1 ENHRY and CDR2 SYGVKD. The CDR3 nucleotides read TGTGCCATCAGTGAACCGGGGGTTCAGCCCCAGCATTTT. Protein product: CAISEPGVQPQHF.

The table lists this clonotype with many counts. The J gene is TRBJ2-1, the V gene TRBV24-1, with D unclear. With 2 bases removed from V and 10 bases from J, the gap between germline ends came to 11 bases. The CDR3 runs 13 residues. From germline, CDR1 is KGHDR and CDR2 SFDVKD. The CDR3 nucleotides are TGTGCCACCAGTGATTCTGCCCTTGAAGAGCAGTTCTTC. It is translated as CATSDSALEEQFF.

With regard to this clonotype: With only one base between it and a far larger clone, this is likely a read error. The chain has TRBV7-9 and TRBJ1-4; unclear D gene. Germline lookup yields CDR1 SEHNR and CDR2 FQNEAQ (reference sequence). The CDR3 contains 15 residues. V was trimmed by 5 bases and J by 9 bases, leaving 19 bases between them. CDR3 DNA: TGTGCCAGCAGCACTGGACCCACAGCACTGAAAAAACTGTTTTTT. Its protein is CASSTGPTALKKLFF.

On this clonotype itself: One base separates it from a far larger clone, so it is likely a read error. This chain joins TRBV3-1 and TRBJ2-7, with D uncertain. This CDR3 has 15 residues. Germline V CDR1 and CDR2: LGHDT, YNNKEL (reference sequence). V lost 5 bases and J 7 bases, leaving 21 bases between the germline ends. The chain's CDR3 is CASSYRLPRGYEQYF. The CDR3 DNA follows: TGTGCCAGCAGCTACAGACTCCCTCGAGGCTATGAGCAGTACTTC.

The chain combines TRBV2 with TRBJ2-1, with D maybe TRBD2 (5 bases). Trimming pared 8 bases from V and 7 bases from J, leaving 24 bases between. CDR1 is SNHLY, CDR2 FYNNEI, per germline. This CDR3 contains 16 residues. The CDR3 reads CASPRKERFLGNEQFF. The CDR3 nucleotides read TGTGCCAGCCCCAGGAAGGAGCGGTTTTTGGGAAATGAGCAGTTCTTC.

This clonotype has a count of ten or more. J is TRBJ2-5 and V is TRBV7-3, with D perhaps TRBD1 (6 bases). The V gene's germline CDR1 is SGHTA and CDR2 FQGTGA. With 5 bases removed from V and 4 bases from J, the gap between germline ends came to 11 bases. The CDR3 contains 13 residues. The chain's CDR3 is CASSVDRRETQYF. The CDR3, as DNA: TGTGCCAGCAGCGTTGACAGGAGAGAGACCCAGTACTTC. The variable domain in full, completed from reference TRBV7-3 and TRBJ2-5, reads GAGVSQTPSNKVTEKGKYVELRCDPISGHTALYWYRQSLGQGPEFLIYFQGTGAADDSGLPNDRFFAVRPEGSVSTLKIQRTERGDSAVYLCASSVDRRETQYFGPGTRLLVL.

In this sample, this clonotype turned up many times. This chain links TRBV7-9 with TRBJ2-5; D possibly corresponds to TRBD1 (5 bases). This CDR3 is built from 15 residues. From germline, CDR1 is SEHNR and CDR2 FQNEAQ (reference sequence). Trimming removed 1 base from V and 5 bases from J, with 14 bases in between. In DNA, the CDR3 is TGTGCCAGCAGCTTAGGGGGCCCCGTGGGGGAGACCCAGTACTTC. Protein product: CASSLGGPVGETQYF.

There are a few counts of this clonotype. The V and J genes are TRBV6-2 or TRBV6-3 and TRBJ2-1; D may be TRBD1 or TRBD2 (5 bases each). Germline CDR1 reads MNHEY; CDR2 reads SVGEGT. The CDR3 contains 16 residues. V lost 2 bases, J lost 2 bases, and 13 bases lay in between. As DNA, the CDR3 is TGTGCCAGCAGTTACGGGACCTCTCGGGCCTACAATGAGCAGTTCTTC. This sequence encodes CASSYGTSRAYNEQFF.